This entry lists 17 T cell receptor beta chains sequenced from one sample in a study of cytotoxic CD8 clonotypes in ibrutinib-treated CLL. Assay: immunoSEQ multiplex PCR; the TCRdb copy retains only in-frame clones and omits some. This table has 60,000 to 70,000 clones, 45% to 65% appearing once. This specimen was PBMCs, taken after 12 months of ibrutinib treatment. The receptors come from a human donor with chronic lymphocytic leukemia.

DNA of the CDR3: TGTGCCAGCAGTGATTGGGATGAGGGTGAAAAACTGTTTTTT. It is translated as CASSDWDEGEKLFF. J is TRBJ1-4 and V is TRBV6-1; D remains ambiguous. Germline lookup yields CDR1 MNHNS and CDR2 SASEGT. V shed 3 bases and J shed 7 bases, with 12 bases lying between them. This CDR3 region has 14 residues.

The CDR3 here is CASSVSGGNTEAFF. Here the CDR3 DNA reads TGTGCCAGCAGCGTCTCGGGTGGGAACACTGAAGCTTTCTTT. The chain uses TRBV9 and TRBJ1-1; D unclear. Trimming pared 2 bases from V and 1 base from J, leaving 9 bases between. The CDR3 spans 14 residues. CDR1 and CDR2 (germline): SGDLS, YYNGEE.

The genes are TRBV19 and TRBJ2-2; 8 positions agree with TRBD2. CDR1 is LNHDA and CDR2 is SQIVND in the germline V gene (reference sequence). V lost 8 bases to trimming and J lost 3 bases; unmatched junction nucleotides: 8. The CDR3 runs 15 residues. The CDR3 loop is CASSTGTRDTGELFF. The CDR3 DNA sequence: TGTGCCAGTTCTACCGGGACTAGAGACACCGGGGAGCTGTTTTTT.

This clone has more than one count but fewer than ten. This rearrangement joins TRBV28 to TRBJ1-1; the D gene is possibly TRBD1 (6 bases). Germline V gives CDR1 MDHEN, CDR2 SYDVKM. V was shortened by 5 bases and J by 11 bases, with 15 bases between the two germline ends. The CDR3 is 12 residues long. In DNA form, the CDR3 reads TGTGCCAGCAGTACGGGGGGGCAGACGGCTTTCTTT. Residues: CASSTGGQTAFF.

J is TRBJ2-3 and V is TRBV11-2; unclear D gene. Deletions cut 1 base from V and 2 bases from J, with 10 bases between. In germline, CDR1 is SGHAT, CDR2 FQNNGV. The length of the CDR3 is 15 residues. The CDR3 loop is CASSLGDEVTDTQYF. DNA of the CDR3: TGTGCCAGCAGCTTAGGAGATGAGGTCACAGATACGCAGTATTTT.

This chain joins TRBV6-1 and TRBJ2-4, with D possibly TRBD2 on 7 matching bases. The CDR3 consists of 15 residues. V was trimmed by 7 bases and J by 6 bases, leaving 19 bases between them. Germline V gene sequence: CDR1 MNHNS, CDR2 SASEGT. The CDR3 reads CASTASLGGGNIQYF. As DNA, the CDR3 is TGTGCCAGCACTGCCAGCTTAGGGGGGGGAAACATTCAGTACTTC.

The CDR3 DNA follows: TGCGCCAGCAGCTTGGGACAGGCCTCCTACGAGCAGTACTTC. Its translation is CASSLGQASYEQYF. This chain uses TRBV5-1 with TRBJ2-7; perhaps TRBD1 as D (6 bases). The V and J ends lost 0 bases and 0 bases respectively, with 7 bases between them. Germline lookup yields CDR1 SGHRS and CDR2 YFSETQ. The CDR3 sequence is 14 residues long. The full variable domain, in which reference TRBV5-1 and TRBJ2-7 provide the parts outside the CDR3, is KAGVTQTPRYLIKTRGQQVTLSCSPISGHRSVSWYQQTPGQGLQFLFEYFSETQRNKGNFPGRFSGRQFSNSRSEMNVSTLELGDSALYLCASSLGQASYEQYFGPGTRLTVT.

The chain has TRBV27 and TRBJ1-6; D is perhaps TRBD1 (5 bases). The V end was cut by 6 bases, the J end by 7 bases, with 16 bases between. Looked up from germline, CDR1 is MNHEY and CDR2 is SMNVEV (reference sequence). The CDR3 loop spans 15 amino acids. This chain's CDR3 is CASSQSWGSNSPLHF. Here the CDR3 DNA reads TGTGCCAGCAGCCAGTCGTGGGGCTCGAATTCACCCCTCCACTTT.

This clone appeared a few times. The rearrangement joins TRBV19 to TRBJ1-6; TRBD1 matches 7 bases. The CDR3 loop spans 16 amino acids. Germline V gives CDR1 LNHDA, CDR2 SQIVND (reference sequence). V shed 3 bases and J 7 bases; nucleotides not matched to a gene: 9. The CDR3 loop is CASSMGRDRPNSPLHF. CDR3 bases: TGTGCCAGTAGTATGGGCCGGGACAGACCAAATTCACCCCTCCACTTT.

In this sample, this clone turned up a few times. The rearrangement uses TRBV2 and TRBJ1-2, with 9 bases that match TRBD1. V gave up 7 bases and J gave up 8 bases; unmatched junction bases: 11. The CDR3 is 14 residues long. Germline V gene lookup returns CDR1 SNHLY and CDR2 FYNNEI. The CDR3 DNA reads TGTGCCAGCACTCCGGGACAGGGATCTCGGGGCTACACCTTC. It encodes CASTPGQGSRGYTF.

This clone was found a few times. The rearrangement links TRBV2 to TRBJ2-1, with 12 bases identical to TRBD2. V was pared by 5 bases and J by 6 bases, with 5 bases of the junction left unmatched. Looked up from germline, CDR1 is SNHLY and CDR2 is FYNNEI. CDR3 length: 15 residues. CDR3 nucleotides: TGTGCCAGCAGTCCTAGCGGGAGGGCCCTCAATGAGCAGTTCTTC. It codes for CASSPSGRALNEQFF.

CDR3 sequence: CASSQQGQPNEKLFF. CDR3 DNA: TGTGCCAGCAGTCAACAGGGACAACCTAATGAAAAACTGTTTTTT. The rearrangement links TRBV7-2 to TRBJ1-4; possibly TRBD1 for D (6 bases). Trimming left V 6 bases short and J 3 bases short, with 14 bases between. CDR1 is SGHTA, CDR2 FQGNSA, per germline. There are 15 residues in the CDR3.

V gene TRBV19 combines with J gene TRBJ1-2; a weak D match, TRBD1 (5 bases). Germline-derived CDR1 and CDR2 are LNHDA and SQIVND (reference sequence). The CDR3 sequence is 15 residues long. The V gene lost 8 bases and the J gene lost 2 bases, with 18 bases spanning the gap. This chain's CDR3 is CASSIFGANNYGYTF. The CDR3 DNA is TGTGCCAGTTCTATTTTCGGGGCAAACAACTATGGCTACACCTTC.

V is TRBV28 and J is TRBJ1-5; D not certain. The CDR3 is 13 amino acids. Trimming removed 3 bases at V and 5 bases at J, with 8 bases between. Germline-derived CDR1 and CDR2 are MDHEN and SYDVKM. The CDR3 is CASSFLGYQPQHF. CDR3 nucleotides: TGTGCCAGCAGTTTTCTAGGTTATCAGCCCCAGCATTTT.

The rearrangement links TRBV11-1 to TRBJ2-7; D may be TRBD1 or TRBD2 (5 bases each). The germline CDR1 and CDR2 sequences are SGHAT and FQDESV (reference sequence). The length of the CDR3 is 15 residues. With 5 bases removed from V and 2 bases from J, the gap between germline ends came to 16 bases. Here the CDR3 reads CASSPKERGAYEQYF. CDR3 nucleotide sequence: TGTGCCAGCAGCCCAAAAGAAAGGGGAGCCTACGAGCAGTACTTC.

This clone was detected a few times. This rearrangement joins TRBV9 to TRBJ1-1; 7 bases map to TRBD1. The V gene's germline CDR1 is SGDLS and CDR2 YYNGEE. Losses at the gene ends were 3 bases for V and 5 bases for J; bases not matched to a gene: 7. This CDR3 contains 14 residues. CDR3 protein: CASSARQGGTEAFF. Here the CDR3 DNA reads TGTGCCAGCAGCGCCCGACAGGGTGGGACTGAAGCTTTCTTT.

The gene calls are TRBV16 and TRBJ1-2; D remains unclear. Germline V lookup: CDR1 KGHSY, CDR2 FQNENV. The V end was cut by 0 bases, the J end by 8 bases, with 7 bases between. The CDR3 spans 12 residues. The CDR3 sequence is CASSQSRAGYTF. The DNA for the CDR3 is TGTGCCAGCAGCCAATCCCGGGCGGGCTACACCTTC.